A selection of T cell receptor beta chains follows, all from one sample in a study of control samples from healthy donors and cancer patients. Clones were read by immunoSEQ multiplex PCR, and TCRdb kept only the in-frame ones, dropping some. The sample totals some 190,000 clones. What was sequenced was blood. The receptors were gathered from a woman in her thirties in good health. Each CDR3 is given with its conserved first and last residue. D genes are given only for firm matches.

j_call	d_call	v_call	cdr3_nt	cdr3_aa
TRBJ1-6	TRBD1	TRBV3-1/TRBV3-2	TGTGCCAGCAGCCAGTCGGGACAGGTAAATTCACCCCTCCACTTT	CASSQSGQVNSPLHF
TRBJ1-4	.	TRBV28	TGTGCCAGCAGTTCAAGGGGTGCAACTAATGAAAAACTGTTTTTT	CASSSRGATNEKLFF
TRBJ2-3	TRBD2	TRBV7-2	TGTGCCAGCAGCTTTAGCGGGGCGCTGGGAGATACGCAGTATTTT	CASSFSGALGDTQYF
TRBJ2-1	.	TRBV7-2	TGTGCCAGCAGCCTTGTGAATGAGCAGTTCTTC	CASSLVNEQFF
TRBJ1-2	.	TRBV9	TGTGCCAGCACCCCGGGGGAGGGGACCTATGGCTACACCTTC	CASTPGEGTYGYTF
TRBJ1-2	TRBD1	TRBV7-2	TGTGCCAGCAGCTTACCCGACAGGGCCAACTATGGCTACACCTTC	CASSLPDRANYGYTF
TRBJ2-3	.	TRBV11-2	TGTGCCAGCAGCTCAGTCTCCGGGACTTATACGCAGTATTTT	CASSSVSGTYTQYF
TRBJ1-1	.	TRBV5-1	TGCGCCAGCAGCTTTTTAGGTGAGATGAACACTGAAGCTTTCTTT	CASSFLGEMNTEAFF
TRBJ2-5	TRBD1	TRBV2	TGTGCCAGCAGGACCTGGACAGGGGAGACCCAGTACTTC	CASRTWTGETQYF
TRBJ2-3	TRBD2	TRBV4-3	TGCGCCAGCAGCTCCCTTAAGGGAGGGTTTAGCACAGATACGCAGTATTTT	CASSSLKGGFSTDTQYF
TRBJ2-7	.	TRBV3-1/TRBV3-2	TGTGCCAGCAGCCAACTAGGGGCTGGTGTTGAGCAGTACTTC	CASSQLGAGVEQYF
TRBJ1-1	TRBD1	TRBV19	TGTGCCAGCCGACAGGGTTTTAACACTGAAGCTTTCTTT	CASRQGFNTEAFF
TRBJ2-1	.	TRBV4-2	TGTGCCAGCAGCCAAGATTGGGTAGGGGGGGGTTACTACAATGAGCAGTTCTTC	CASSQDWVGGGYYNEQFF
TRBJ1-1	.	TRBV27	TGTGCCAGCAGTTTATTGGGGGGGTTGAACACTGAAGCTTTCTTT	CASSLLGGLNTEAFF
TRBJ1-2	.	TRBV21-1	TGTGCCAGCAGCAAAGTGGTCCCACTTGGACAGGGAGGAAACTATGGCTACACCTTC	CASSKVVPLGQGGNYGYTF
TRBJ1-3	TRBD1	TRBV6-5	TGTGCCAGCAGCCTGACAGGGGGCGACGGAAACACCATATATTTT	CASSLTGGDGNTIYF
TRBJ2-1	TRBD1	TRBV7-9	TGTGCCAGCAGCTTGACAGGGGTCAATGAGCAGTTCTTC	CASSLTGVNEQFF
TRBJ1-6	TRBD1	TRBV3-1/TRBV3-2	TGTGCCAGCAGCGGCCCGGGACAGGTTAATTCACCCCTCCACTTT	CASSGPGQVNSPLHF
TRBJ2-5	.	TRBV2	TGTGCCAGCTCACGAGAGGGGCAAGAGACCCAGTACTTC	CASSREGQETQYF
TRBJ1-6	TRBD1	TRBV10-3	TGTGCCATCAGCCGGGAGACAGGGGATTCACCCCTCCACTTT	CAISRETGDSPLHF
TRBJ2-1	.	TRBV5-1	TGCGCCAGCAGCTTTGCAGGGAGCTCCTACAATGAGCAGTTCTTC	CASSFAGSSYNEQFF
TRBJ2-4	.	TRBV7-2	TGTGCCAGCAGCCCACAAGCCCAATTAGGCCAAAACATTCAGTACTTC	CASSPQAQLGQNIQYF
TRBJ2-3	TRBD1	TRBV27	TGTGCCAGCAGCATACAGACAGGGCTCACAGATACGCAGTATTTT	CASSIQTGLTDTQYF
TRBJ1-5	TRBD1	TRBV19	TGTGCCAGTACCAATAGTGACAGGGGAAACCAGCCCCAGCATTTT	CASTNSDRGNQPQHF
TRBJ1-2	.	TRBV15	TGTGCCACCAGCAGATCAGGGGTTGGTGGCTACACCTTC	CATSRSGVGGYTF
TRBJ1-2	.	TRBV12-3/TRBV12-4	TGTGCCAGCAGTTCCGGCAGGGGAGGCTACACCTTC	CASSSGRGGYTF
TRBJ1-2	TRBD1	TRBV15	TGTGCCACCAGCAGAGATAAGGGGGCGGTGGGCATTAACTATGGCTACACCTTC	CATSRDKGAVGINYGYTF
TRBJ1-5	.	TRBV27	TGTGCCAGCAGTTCTAGGGAGGACAGAGACAATCAGCCCCAGCATTTT	CASSSREDRDNQPQHF
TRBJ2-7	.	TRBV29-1	TGCAGCGTTGAGTCCCTCAGCGAGCAGTACTTC	CSVESLSEQYF
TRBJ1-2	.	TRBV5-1	TGCGCCAGCAGCTTGGGTGGCAATAACTATGGCTACACCTTC	CASSLGGNNYGYTF
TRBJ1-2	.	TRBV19	TGTGCCAGTAGTATCTACTCCCTAAGGGGCTATGGCTACACCTTC	CASSIYSLRGYGYTF
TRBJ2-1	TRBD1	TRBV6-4	TGTGCCAGCAGTGAGGGTTCCGGGACAGGGTGGAATGAGCAGTTCTTC	CASSEGSGTGWNEQFF
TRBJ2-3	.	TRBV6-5	TGTGCCAGCAGTTACCCGAGATTAGGCGATACGCAGTATTTT	CASSYPRLGDTQYF
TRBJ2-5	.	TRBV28	TGTGCCAGCAGCCCCGGGGAGGAGGTCCAGTACTTC	CASSPGEEVQYF
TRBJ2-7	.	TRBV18	TGTGCCAGCTCACAAACCTACGAGCAGTACTTC	CASSQTYEQYF
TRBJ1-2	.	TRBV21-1	TGTGCCAGCAGCAAAGCGCAGGGGGGAAACTATGGCTACACCTTC	CASSKAQGGNYGYTF
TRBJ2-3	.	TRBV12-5	TGTGCTAGTGCGCAGGGAAACACAGATACGCAGTATTTT	CASAQGNTDTQYF
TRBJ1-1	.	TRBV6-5	TGTGCCAGCAAGTGGGGGTTTGAAGCTTTCTTT	CASKWGFEAFF
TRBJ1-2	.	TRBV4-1	TGCGCCAGCAGCCCTCACGGGGGAGGGGCGCCCGATAAAAACTATGGCTACACCTTC	CASSPHGGGAPDKNYGYTF
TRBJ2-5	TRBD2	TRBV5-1	TGCGCCAGCAGCTTGTTCGGGACTAGGGAAGAGACCCAGTACTTC	CASSLFGTREETQYF
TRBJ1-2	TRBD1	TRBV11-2	TGTGCCAGCAGCTTAAGGGGCGCCCCAGGGGGCGGCTATGGCTACACCTTC	CASSLRGAPGGGYGYTF